This TCR beta chain derives from a study of T cells in Graves' hyperthyroidism and ophthalmopathy. The CDR3 totals 14 residues. In germline, CDR1 is MGHRA, CDR2 YSYEKL. V gave up 8 bases and J gave up 0 bases, with 11 bases separating them. Criteria for exclusion of patients were uncontrolled infection, other autoimmune disease, pregnancy or lactation. RNA transcripts were the template for amplifying TCR beta CDR3 regions. With the HTBI primer set, the TCR CDR3 went through a first round of RT-PCR. TCRdb reanalysed the multiplex PCR reads using MiXCR and keeps one entry per CDR3 protein. Here the sample spans nearly 600,000 distinct CDR3 sequences, 14% being singletons. This clonotype was observed at least ten times. Its antigen remains unidentified. Study-wide results and caveats: Prediction of ophthalmopathy progression came a median roughly 6.7 months pre-onset.

Sequencing was done on a sample of blood. The TCR comes from a woman aged 18 to 35 with Graves' ophthalmopathy. The chain has TRBV4-1 and TRBJ2-1; the D is unclear. CDR3 residues: CASADLSSYNEQFF. In DNA form, the CDR3 reads TGCGCCAGCGCCGACCTAAGCTCCTACAATGAGCAGTTCTTC.